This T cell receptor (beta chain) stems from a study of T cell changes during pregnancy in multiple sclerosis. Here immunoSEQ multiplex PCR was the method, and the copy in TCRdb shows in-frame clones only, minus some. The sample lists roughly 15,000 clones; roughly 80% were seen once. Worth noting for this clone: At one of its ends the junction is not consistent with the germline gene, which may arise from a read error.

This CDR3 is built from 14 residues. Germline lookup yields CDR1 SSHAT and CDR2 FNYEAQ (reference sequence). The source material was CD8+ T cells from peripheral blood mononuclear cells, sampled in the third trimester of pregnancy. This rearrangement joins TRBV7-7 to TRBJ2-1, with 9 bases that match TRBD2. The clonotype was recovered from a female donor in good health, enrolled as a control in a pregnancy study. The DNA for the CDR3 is TGTGCTAGCAGCCGGCGGGGCGGGGGGGATGAGCAGTTCTTC. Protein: CASSRRGGGDEQFF.